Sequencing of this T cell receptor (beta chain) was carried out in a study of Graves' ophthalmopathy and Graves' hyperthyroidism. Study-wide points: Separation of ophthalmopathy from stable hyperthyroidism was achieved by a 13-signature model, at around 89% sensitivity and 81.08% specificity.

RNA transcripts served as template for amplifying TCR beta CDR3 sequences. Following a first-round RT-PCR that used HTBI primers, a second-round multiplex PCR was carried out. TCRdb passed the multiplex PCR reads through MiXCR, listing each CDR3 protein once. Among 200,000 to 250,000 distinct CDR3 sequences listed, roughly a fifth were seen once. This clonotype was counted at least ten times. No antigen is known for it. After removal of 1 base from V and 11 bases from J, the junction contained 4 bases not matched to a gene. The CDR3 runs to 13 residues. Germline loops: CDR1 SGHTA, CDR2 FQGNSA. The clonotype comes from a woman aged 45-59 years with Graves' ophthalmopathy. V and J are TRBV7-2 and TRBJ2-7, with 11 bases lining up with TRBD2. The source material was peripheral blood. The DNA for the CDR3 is TGTGCCAGCAGCTTAGGAACTAGCGGGAGAGAGTACTTC. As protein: CASSLGTSGREYF.